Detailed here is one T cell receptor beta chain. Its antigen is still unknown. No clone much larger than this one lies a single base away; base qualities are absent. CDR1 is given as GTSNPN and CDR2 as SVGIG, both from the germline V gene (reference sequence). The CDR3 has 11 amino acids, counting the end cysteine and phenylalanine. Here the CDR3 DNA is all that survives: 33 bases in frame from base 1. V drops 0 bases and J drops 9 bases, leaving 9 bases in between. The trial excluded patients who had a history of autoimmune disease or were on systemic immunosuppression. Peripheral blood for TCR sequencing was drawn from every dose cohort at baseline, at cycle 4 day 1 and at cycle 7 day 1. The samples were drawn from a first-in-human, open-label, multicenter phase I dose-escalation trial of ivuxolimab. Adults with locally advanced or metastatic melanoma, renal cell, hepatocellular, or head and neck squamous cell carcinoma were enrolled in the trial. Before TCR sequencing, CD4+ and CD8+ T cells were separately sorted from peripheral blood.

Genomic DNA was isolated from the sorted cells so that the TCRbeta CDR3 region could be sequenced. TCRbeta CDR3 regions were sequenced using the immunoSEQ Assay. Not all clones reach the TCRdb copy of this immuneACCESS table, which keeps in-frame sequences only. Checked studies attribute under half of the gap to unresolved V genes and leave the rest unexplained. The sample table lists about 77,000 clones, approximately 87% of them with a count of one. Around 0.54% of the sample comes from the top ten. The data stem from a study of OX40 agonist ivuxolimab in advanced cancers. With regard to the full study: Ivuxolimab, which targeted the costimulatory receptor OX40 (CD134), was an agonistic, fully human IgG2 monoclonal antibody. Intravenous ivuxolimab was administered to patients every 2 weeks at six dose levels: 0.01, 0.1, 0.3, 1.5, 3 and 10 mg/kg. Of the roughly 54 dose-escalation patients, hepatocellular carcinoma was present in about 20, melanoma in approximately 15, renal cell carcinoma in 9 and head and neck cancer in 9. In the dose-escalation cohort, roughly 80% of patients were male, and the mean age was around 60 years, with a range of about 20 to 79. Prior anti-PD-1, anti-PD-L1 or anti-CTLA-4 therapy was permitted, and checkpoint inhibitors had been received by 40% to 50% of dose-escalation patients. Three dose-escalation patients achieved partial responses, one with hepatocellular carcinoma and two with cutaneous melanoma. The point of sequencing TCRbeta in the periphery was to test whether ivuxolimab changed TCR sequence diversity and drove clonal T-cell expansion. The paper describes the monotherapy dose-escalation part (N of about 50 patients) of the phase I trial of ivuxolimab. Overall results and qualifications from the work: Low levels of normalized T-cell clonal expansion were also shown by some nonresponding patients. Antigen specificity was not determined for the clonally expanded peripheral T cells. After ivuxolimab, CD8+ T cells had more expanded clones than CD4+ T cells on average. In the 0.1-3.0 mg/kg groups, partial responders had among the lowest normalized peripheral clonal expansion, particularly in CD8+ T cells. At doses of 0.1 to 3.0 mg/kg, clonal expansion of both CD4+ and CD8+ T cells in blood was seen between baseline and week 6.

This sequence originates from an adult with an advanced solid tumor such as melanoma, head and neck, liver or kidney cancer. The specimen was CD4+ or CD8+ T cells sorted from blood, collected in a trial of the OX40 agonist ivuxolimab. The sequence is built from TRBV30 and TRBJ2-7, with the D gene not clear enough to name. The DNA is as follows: TGTGCCTGGAGTGTAGGTTCTGGGCAGTACTTC. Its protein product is CAWSVGSGQYF.